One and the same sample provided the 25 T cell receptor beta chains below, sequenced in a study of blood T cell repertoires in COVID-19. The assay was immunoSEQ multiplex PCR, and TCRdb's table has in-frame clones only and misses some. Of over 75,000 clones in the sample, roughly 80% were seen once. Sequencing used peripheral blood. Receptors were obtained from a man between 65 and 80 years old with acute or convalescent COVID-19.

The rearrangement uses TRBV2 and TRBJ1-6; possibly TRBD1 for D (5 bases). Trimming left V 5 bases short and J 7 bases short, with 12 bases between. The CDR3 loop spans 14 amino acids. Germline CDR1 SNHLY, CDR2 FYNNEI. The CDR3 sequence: CASSQGSWNSPLHF. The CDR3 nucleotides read TGTGCCAGCAGTCAGGGCAGTTGGAATTCACCCCTCCACTTT.

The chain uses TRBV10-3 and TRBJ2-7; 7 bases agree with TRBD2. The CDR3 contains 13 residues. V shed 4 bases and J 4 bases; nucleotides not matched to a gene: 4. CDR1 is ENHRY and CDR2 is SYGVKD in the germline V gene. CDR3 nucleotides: TGTGCCATCAGTGCCGGGGGGAATTACGAGCAGTACTTC. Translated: CAISAGGNYEQYF.

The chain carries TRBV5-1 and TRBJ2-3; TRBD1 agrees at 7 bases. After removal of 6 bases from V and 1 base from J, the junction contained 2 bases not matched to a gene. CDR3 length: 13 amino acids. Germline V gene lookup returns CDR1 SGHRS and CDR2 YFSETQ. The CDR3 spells CASKTGGTDTQYF. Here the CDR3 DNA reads TGCGCCAGCAAAACAGGGGGCACAGATACGCAGTATTTT.

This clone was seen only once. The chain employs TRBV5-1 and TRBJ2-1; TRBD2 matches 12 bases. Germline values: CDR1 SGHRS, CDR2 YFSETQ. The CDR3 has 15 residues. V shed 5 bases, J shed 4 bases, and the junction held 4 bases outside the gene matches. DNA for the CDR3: TGCGCCAGCAGAGAGGGGACTAGCGGGTACAATGAGCAGTTCTTC. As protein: CASREGTSGYNEQFF.

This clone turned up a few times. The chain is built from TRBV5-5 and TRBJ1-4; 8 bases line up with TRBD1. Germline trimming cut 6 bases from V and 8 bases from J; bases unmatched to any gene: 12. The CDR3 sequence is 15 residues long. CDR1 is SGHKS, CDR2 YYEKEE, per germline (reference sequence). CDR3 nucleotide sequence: TGTGCCAGCACGACCTGGACAGGGCTGAGGGAAAAACTGTTTTTT. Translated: CASTTWTGLREKLFF.

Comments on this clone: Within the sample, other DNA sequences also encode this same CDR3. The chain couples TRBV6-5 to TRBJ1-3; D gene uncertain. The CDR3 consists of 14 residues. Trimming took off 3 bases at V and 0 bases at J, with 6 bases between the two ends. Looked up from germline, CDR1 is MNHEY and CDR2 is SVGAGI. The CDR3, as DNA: TGTGCCAGCAGTTATCGGAGCTCTGGAAACACCATATATTTT. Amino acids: CASSYRSSGNTIYF.

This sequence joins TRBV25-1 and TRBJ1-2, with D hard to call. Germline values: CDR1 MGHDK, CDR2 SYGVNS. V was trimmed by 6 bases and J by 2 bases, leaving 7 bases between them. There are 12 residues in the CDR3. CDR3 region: CASSRLNYGYTF. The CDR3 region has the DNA TGTGCCAGCAGCCGGTTGAACTATGGCTACACCTTC.

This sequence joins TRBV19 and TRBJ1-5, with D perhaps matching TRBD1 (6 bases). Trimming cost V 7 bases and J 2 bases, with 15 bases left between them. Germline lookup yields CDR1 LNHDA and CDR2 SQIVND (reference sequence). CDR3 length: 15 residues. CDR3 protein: CASKSRGFGNQPQHF. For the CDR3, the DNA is TGTGCCAGTAAGTCGAGGGGGTTCGGCAATCAGCCCCAGCATTTT.

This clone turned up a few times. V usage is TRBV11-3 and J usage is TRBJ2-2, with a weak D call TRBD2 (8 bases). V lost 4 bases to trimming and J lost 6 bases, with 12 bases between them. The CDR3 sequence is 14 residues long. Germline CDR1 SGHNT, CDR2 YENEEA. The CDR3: CASSSGGGAGELFF. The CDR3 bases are TGTGCCAGCAGCTCGGGAGGGGGCGCCGGGGAGCTGTTTTTT.

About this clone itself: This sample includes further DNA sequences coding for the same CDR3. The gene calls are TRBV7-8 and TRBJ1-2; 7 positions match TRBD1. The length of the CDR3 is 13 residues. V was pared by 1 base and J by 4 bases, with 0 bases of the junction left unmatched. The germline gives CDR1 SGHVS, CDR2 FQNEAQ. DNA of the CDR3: TGTGCCAGCAGCTTAGGACAGGGCTATGGCTACACCTTC. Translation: CASSLGQGYGYTF.

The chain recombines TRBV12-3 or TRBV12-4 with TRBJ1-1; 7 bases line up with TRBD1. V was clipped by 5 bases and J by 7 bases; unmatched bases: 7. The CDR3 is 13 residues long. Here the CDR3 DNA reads TGTGCCAGCAGTAGAACGGGACAGATTGAAGCTTTCTTT. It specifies CASSRTGQIEAFF.

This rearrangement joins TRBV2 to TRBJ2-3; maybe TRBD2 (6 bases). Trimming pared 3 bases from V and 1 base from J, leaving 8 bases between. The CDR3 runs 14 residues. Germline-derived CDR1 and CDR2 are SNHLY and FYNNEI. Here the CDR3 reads CASSEASGTDTQYF. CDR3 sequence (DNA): TGTGCCAGCAGTGAGGCTAGCGGCACAGATACGCAGTATTTT.

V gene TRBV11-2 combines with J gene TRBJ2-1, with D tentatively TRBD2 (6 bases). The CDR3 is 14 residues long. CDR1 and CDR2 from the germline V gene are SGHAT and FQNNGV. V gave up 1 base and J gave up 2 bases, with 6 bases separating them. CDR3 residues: CASSLGGAYNEQFF. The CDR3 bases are TGTGCCAGCAGCTTAGGGGGGGCCTACAATGAGCAGTTCTTC. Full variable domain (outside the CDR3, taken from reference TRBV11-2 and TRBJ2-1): EAGVAQSPRYKIIEKRQSVAFWCNPISGHATLYWYQQILGQGPKLLIQFQNNGVVDDSQLPKDRFSAERLKGVDSTLKIQPAKLEDSAVYLCASSLGGAYNEQFFGPGTRLTVL.

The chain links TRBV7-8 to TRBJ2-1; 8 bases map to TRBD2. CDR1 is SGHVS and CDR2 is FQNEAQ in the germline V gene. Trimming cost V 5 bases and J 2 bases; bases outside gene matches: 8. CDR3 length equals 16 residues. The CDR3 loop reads CASSRGPRGAYNEQFF. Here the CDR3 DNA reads TGTGCCAGCAGCCGAGGGCCGCGGGGGGCCTACAATGAGCAGTTCTTC.

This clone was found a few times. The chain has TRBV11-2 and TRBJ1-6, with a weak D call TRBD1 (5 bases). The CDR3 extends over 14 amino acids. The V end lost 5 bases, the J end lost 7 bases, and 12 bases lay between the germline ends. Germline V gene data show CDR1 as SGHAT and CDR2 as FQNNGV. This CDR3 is CASSTPDINSPLHF. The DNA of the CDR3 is TGTGCCAGCAGCACCCCGGACATCAATTCACCCCTCCACTTT.

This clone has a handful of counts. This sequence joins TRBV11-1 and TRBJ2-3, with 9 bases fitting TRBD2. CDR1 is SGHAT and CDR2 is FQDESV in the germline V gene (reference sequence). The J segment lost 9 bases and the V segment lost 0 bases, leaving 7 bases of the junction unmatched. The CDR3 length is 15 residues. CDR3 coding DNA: TGTGCCAGCAGCTTAGCGGCGGGGGGGCAGGAAACGCAGTATTTT. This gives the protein CASSLAAGGQETQYF.

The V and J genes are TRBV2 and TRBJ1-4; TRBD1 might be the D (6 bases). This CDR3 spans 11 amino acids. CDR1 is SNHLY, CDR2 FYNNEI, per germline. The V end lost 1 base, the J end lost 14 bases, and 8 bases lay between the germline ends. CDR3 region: CASSEDRDLFF. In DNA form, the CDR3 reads TGTGCCAGCAGTGAAGACAGGGATCTGTTTTTT.

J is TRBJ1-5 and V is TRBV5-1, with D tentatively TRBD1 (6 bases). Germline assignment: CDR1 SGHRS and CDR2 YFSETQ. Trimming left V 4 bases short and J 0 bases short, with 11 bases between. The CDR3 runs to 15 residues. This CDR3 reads CASSPGQNSNQPQHF. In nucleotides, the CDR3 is TGCGCCAGCAGCCCTGGACAGAATAGCAATCAGCCCCAGCATTTT.

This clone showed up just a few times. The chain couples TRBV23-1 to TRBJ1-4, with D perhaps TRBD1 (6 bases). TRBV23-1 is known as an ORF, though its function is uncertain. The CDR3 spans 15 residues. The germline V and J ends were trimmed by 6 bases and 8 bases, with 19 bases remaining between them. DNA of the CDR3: TGCGCCAGCAGAGGCCGGCCAGGGGAGGGGGAAAAACTGTTTTTT. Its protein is CASRGRPGEGEKLFF.

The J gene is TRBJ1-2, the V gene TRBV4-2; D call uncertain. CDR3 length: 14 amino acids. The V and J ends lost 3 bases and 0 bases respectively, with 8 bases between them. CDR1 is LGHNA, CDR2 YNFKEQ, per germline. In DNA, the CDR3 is TGTGCCAGCAGCCAGCCCCTAACTAACTATGGCTACACCTTC. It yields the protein CASSQPLTNYGYTF.

This chain's CDR3 is CATRQVTGANVLTF. CDR3 DNA sequence: TGTGCCACCCGACAGGTAACTGGGGCCAACGTCCTGACTTTC. The rearrangement uses TRBV6-5 and TRBJ2-6, with a tentative D call TRBD1 (6 bases). V lost 10 bases and J lost 2, with 12 bases in between. The germline V gene has CDR1 MNHEY and CDR2 SVGAGI. This CDR3 contains 14 residues.

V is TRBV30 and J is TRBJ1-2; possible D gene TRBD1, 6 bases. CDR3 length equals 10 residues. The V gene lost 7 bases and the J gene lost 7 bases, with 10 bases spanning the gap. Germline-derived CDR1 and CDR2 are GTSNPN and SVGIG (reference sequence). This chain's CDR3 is CALRGGGYTF. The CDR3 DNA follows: TGTGCCTTAAGAGGGGGTGGCTACACCTTC.

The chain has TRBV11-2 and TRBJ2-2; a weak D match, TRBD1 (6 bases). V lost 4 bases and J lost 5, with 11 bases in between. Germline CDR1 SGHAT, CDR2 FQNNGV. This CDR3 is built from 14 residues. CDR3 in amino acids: CASSSLGGTGELFF. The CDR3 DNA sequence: TGTGCCAGCAGCTCGTTAGGGGGTACCGGGGAGCTGTTTTTT.

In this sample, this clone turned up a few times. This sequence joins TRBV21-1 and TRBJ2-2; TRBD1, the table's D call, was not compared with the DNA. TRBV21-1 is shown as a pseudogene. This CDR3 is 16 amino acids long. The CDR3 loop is CASSHPTTYNTGELFF. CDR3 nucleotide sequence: TGTGCCAGCAGCCACCCGACAACCTACAACACCGGGGAGCTGTTTTTT.

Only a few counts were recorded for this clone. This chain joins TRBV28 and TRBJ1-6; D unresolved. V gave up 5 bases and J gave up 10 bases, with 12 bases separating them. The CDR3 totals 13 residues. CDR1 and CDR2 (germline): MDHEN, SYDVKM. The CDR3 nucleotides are TGTGCCAGCAGTCAAGGAGGTATCTCACCCCTCCACTTT. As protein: CASSQGGISPLHF.